Below, 21 T cell receptor beta chains from the same sample are listed, as sequenced in a study of blood T cells in healthy people across ages. Alongside a J-beta primer mix, a sample-barcoded 5' primer served in a second PCR lasting about 7 to 12 cycles. TCRdb passed the 5' RACE reads through MiXCR, listing each CDR3 protein once. The repertoire holds around 1,900,000 distinct CDR3 sequences, 30% to 40% seen once, with more than 20% in the top ten. The sample taken for sequencing was blood. These receptor sequences come from a human donor in good health.

The rearrangement joins TRBV29-1 to TRBJ1-6; TRBD1 agrees at 9 bases. V trimming: 7 bases; J trimming: 10 bases; junction bases outside the gene matches: 8. The CDR3 has 13 amino acids. The germline V gene encodes CDR1 SQVTM and CDR2 ANQGSEA. DNA for the CDR3: TGCAGCGCCGGACAGGGGATTTCCTCACCCCTCCACTTT. This encodes CSAGQGISSPLHF. The complete variable domain, with remaining parts taken from reference TRBV29-1 and TRBJ1-6, reads SAVISQKPSRDICQRGTSLTIQCQVDSQVTMMFWYRQQPGQSLTLIATANQGSEATYESGFVIDKFPISRPNLTFSTLTVSNMSPEDSSIYLCSAGQGISSPLHFGNGTRLTVT.

The rearrangement links TRBV10-3 to TRBJ1-6; D remains ambiguous. V was pared by 3 bases and J by 4 bases, with 16 bases between. The germline gives CDR1 ENHRY, CDR2 SYGVKD. This CDR3 has 17 residues. The CDR3 protein is CAISERSGTAYNSPLHF. In nucleotides, the CDR3 is TGTGCCATCAGTGAAAGAAGCGGAACCGCGTATAATTCACCCCTCCACTTT.

The sample holds many counts of this clonotype. This chain links TRBV6-5 with TRBJ1-4; 7 nucleotides agree with TRBD1. Germline lookup yields CDR1 MNHEY and CDR2 SVGAGI. The CDR3 totals 15 residues. The V gene end was trimmed by 6 bases and the J gene end by 7 bases; junction bases not matched to a gene: 11. In nucleotides, the CDR3 is TGTGCCAGCAGCCTAGACAGGGATGTGGTTGAAAAACTGTTTTTT. It yields the protein CASSLDRDVVEKLFF.

The V and J genes are TRBV28 and TRBJ2-5, with D unresolved. The J call may be in error: the DNA end matches TRBJ2-7 better. The germline V gene has CDR1 MDHEN and CDR2 SYDVKM. The CDR3 sequence is 11 residues long. The CDR3 coding sequence is TGTGCCAGCAGTGCACCGTGCGAGCAGTACTTC. It encodes CASSAPCEQYF.

The V and J genes are TRBV24-1 and TRBJ2-7; 10 bases fit TRBD1. CDR3 size: 14 residues. CDR1 and CDR2 (germline): KGHDR, SFDVKD. V gave up 5 bases and J gave up 5 bases; unmatched junction bases: 5. CDR3 nucleotides: TGTGCCACCAGTGGGGGGACAGGGGCCCACGAGCAGTACTTC. This gives the protein CATSGGTGAHEQYF.

This clonotype occurred many times. The genes are TRBV20-1 and TRBJ2-7; D might be TRBD2 (7 bases). The CDR3 covers 15 residues. Trimming cost V 3 bases and J 2 bases, with 17 bases left between them. The germline V gene has CDR1 DFQATT and CDR2 SNEGSKA (reference sequence). This chain's CDR3 is CSARSSAGATYEQYF. Written as DNA, the CDR3 is TGCAGTGCTAGGAGTTCGGCGGGGGCAACCTACGAGCAGTACTTC.

This chain joins TRBV4-3 and TRBJ2-5; TRBD2 agrees at 13 bases. The CDR3 length is 18 residues. V was clipped by 0 bases and J by 3 bases; unmatched bases: 7. In germline, CDR1 is LGHNA, CDR2 YSLEER. This chain's CDR3 is CASSQDPVGTSGEETQYF. The CDR3 nucleotides are TGCGCCAGCAGCCAAGATCCAGTGGGGACTAGCGGGGAAGAGACCCAGTACTTC.

The J gene is TRBJ2-7, the V gene TRBV20-1, with TRBD2 as a possible D gene (5 bases). V lost 0 bases, J lost 2 bases, and 11 bases lay in between. CDR1 is DFQATT, CDR2 SNEGSKA, per germline (reference sequence). This CDR3 has 14 residues. The CDR3 reads CSARDIGRAYEQYF. CDR3 in DNA: TGCAGTGCTAGAGATATAGGGAGAGCCTACGAGCAGTACTTC.

In its sample, this clonotype was seen a few times. V usage is TRBV29-1 and J usage is TRBJ2-5; D is unresolved. Trimming removed 4 bases at V and 1 base at J, with 10 bases between. The CDR3 is 13 residues long. Germline values: CDR1 SQVTM, CDR2 ANQGSEA. In nucleotides, the CDR3 is TGCAGCGTTGCTCTGGGCCCCCAAGAGACCCAGTACTTC. This encodes CSVALGPQETQYF.

V gene TRBV9 combines with J gene TRBJ2-5; tentative D call: TRBD1 (5 bases). V dropped 0 bases and J dropped 5 bases, with 14 bases sitting between them. Germline CDR1 reads SGDLS; CDR2 reads YYNGEE. The CDR3 runs 15 residues. CDR3 DNA: TGTGCCAGCAGCGTAGGAATAGGGGTAGGGGAGACCCAGTACTTC. Translated: CASSVGIGVGETQYF. Full variable domain (missing parts from reference TRBV9 and TRBJ2-5): DSGVTQTPKHLITATGQRVTLRCSPRSGDLSVYWYQQSLDQGLQFLIQYYNGEERAKGNILERFSAQQFPDLHSELNLSSLELGDSALYFCASSVGIGVGETQYFGPGTRLLVL.

This chain joins TRBV4-2 and TRBJ2-5, with TRBD2 identical over 14 bases. The CDR3 contains 18 residues. Germline values: CDR1 LGHNA, CDR2 YNFKEQ. The J segment lost 1 base and the V segment lost 1 base, leaving 5 bases of the junction unmatched. Written as DNA, the CDR3 is TGTGCCAGCAGCCAAGTCCCCGGGACTAGCGGGGGCCAAGAGACCCAGTACTTC. As protein: CASSQVPGTSGGQETQYF.

This clonotype has more than one count but fewer than ten. V gene TRBV5-1 combines with J gene TRBJ2-4; no firm D call. This CDR3 is built from 16 residues. Germline CDR1 and CDR2: SGHRS and YFSETQ. Trimming pared 0 bases from V and 1 base from J, leaving 11 bases between. In DNA form, the CDR3 reads TGCGCCAGCAGCTTGGCCATGGAGACGGCCAAAAACATTCAGTACTTC. It yields the protein CASSLAMETAKNIQYF.

This clonotype was observed a handful of times. The chain joins TRBV20-1 to TRBJ1-1, with no clear D. CDR1 DFQATT and CDR2 SNEGSKA come from the germline V gene (reference sequence). The CDR3 is 13 residues long. V lost 3 bases and J 7 bases, leaving 15 bases between the germline ends. CDR3 nucleotides: TGCAGTGCTAGGCCCCCGAGTGTACGTGAAGCTTTCTTT. It specifies CSARPPSVREAFF.

The table lists this clonotype with a few counts. The chain couples TRBV27 to TRBJ1-5, with D hard to call. Germline CDR1 and CDR2: MNHEY and SMNVEV (reference sequence). The ends were cut back, 9 bases at V and 6 bases at J, with 9 bases in the middle. The CDR3 consists of 11 residues. The CDR3 sequence is CARHSVQPQHF. For the CDR3, the DNA is TGTGCCAGACATTCCGTTCAGCCCCAGCATTTT.

This clonotype was seen a few times. The rearrangement uses TRBV28 and TRBJ1-6; D ambiguous. This CDR3 spans 15 amino acids. Germline loops: CDR1 MDHEN, CDR2 SYDVKM. V was trimmed by 3 bases and J by 7 bases, leaving 13 bases between them. CDR3 residues: CASSFRTLRNSPLHF. Written as DNA, the CDR3 is TGTGCCAGCAGTTTTCGGACCCTTCGGAATTCACCCCTCCACTTT.

This clonotype appeared a few times. This chain uses TRBV20-1 with TRBJ2-1; a possible D gene is TRBD1 (5 bases). Germline V gives CDR1 DFQATT, CDR2 SNEGSKA (reference sequence). V lost 4 bases, J lost 9 bases, and 13 bases lay in between. The CDR3 consists of 12 residues. This chain's CDR3 is CSAISGLGEQFF. CDR3 coding DNA: TGCAGTGCTATCTCAGGGTTGGGTGAGCAGTTCTTC.

This clonotype was recorded only once. This rearrangement joins TRBV9 to TRBJ1-1, with TRBD1 as a possible D gene (5 bases). CDR3 size: 14 residues. Germline assignment: CDR1 SGDLS and CDR2 YYNGEE. The V and J ends lost 2 bases and 11 bases respectively, with 19 bases between them. CDR3 sequence reads: CASSVGTSGAYAFF. The CDR3 DNA follows: TGTGCCAGCAGCGTGGGGACTTCCGGGGCCTACGCTTTCTTT.

This clonotype was recorded at least ten times. The chain has TRBV6-5 and TRBJ2-6; unclear D gene. Trimming removed 7 bases from V and 1 base from J, with 8 bases in between. Per germline, CDR1 MNHEY and CDR2 SVGAGI. This CDR3 spans 14 amino acids. CDR3 residues: CASMYLSGANVLTF. Written as DNA, the CDR3 is TGTGCCAGCATGTACCTATCTGGGGCCAACGTCCTGACTTTC.

The rearrangement uses TRBV4-1 and TRBJ2-1, with 7 bases matching TRBD1. The CDR3 contains 14 residues. Germline CDR1 MGHRA, CDR2 YSYEKL. The trim removed 4 bases at V and 7 bases at J, leaving 7 bases unmatched. CDR3 loop: CASSPPTGPNEQFF. CDR3 sequence (DNA): TGCGCCAGCAGCCCACCGACAGGGCCAAATGAGCAGTTCTTC.

This clonotype was recorded a few times. The chain uses TRBV29-1 and TRBJ1-2; 11 bases are shared with TRBD1. Germline trimming cut 7 bases from V and 4 bases from J; bases unmatched to any gene: 8. The length of the CDR3 is 14 residues. Germline CDR1 reads SQVTM; CDR2 reads ANQGSEA. CDR3 nucleotides: TGCAGCGCCGAACGGGACAGGGGGAGCTATGGCTACACCTTC. Translation gives CSAERDRGSYGYTF.

The chain recombines TRBV5-5 with TRBJ1-2; D not certain. Trimming removed 4 bases from V and 4 bases from J, with 11 bases in between. CDR1 and CDR2 (germline): SGHKS, YYEKEE (reference sequence). This CDR3 is built from 13 residues. Written as DNA, the CDR3 is TGTGCCAGCAGCGTAGAGTTTACCTATGGCTACACCTTC. As protein: CASSVEFTYGYTF.